This T cell receptor beta chain derives from a study of metastatic and nonmetastatic thyroid tumors. Looking at the study overall: From malignant and benign thyroid patients, repertoires in blood and in tumor or nodule tissue were compared. The study's findings and limits: TCR beta diversity was reportedly significantly higher in malignant thyroid tumors than benign nodules, in blood and tumor.

No patient received treatment before thyroid surgery. Original analysis: In papillary thyroid cancer, a distant-metastasis classifier was built using CDR3 differences across clinicopathological groups. TCRdb re-processed the PCR reads through MiXCR. The V and J calls and clone size come from TCRdb's table, not from the authors' own analysis. The data show over 12,000 clones, roughly 25% seen once. The CDR3 has 14 residues. Germline V gene sequence: CDR1 SNHLY, CDR2 FYNNEI. With 9 bases removed from V and 2 bases from J, the gap between germline ends came to 17 bases. This clone has more than one count but fewer than ten. No antigen is known for it.

The source is a female donor with papillary thyroid cancer or a benign thyroid nodule (not recorded which). Some clones in this sample may be carry-over from other donors' samples. The material sequenced was tumor tissue. The V and J genes are TRBV2 and TRBJ2-7, with D perhaps being TRBD1 or TRBD2 (5 bases each). The CDR3 DNA reads TGTGCCAGACGTTTTCGAGGGGTTCCCTACGAGCAGTACTTC. This sequence encodes CARRFRGVPYEQYF.